What follows are 28 T cell receptor beta chains derived from one specimen sequenced in a study of blood T cell repertoires in COVID-19. The table came from immunoSEQ multiplex PCR; TCRdb's copy has only in-frame clones and leaves some out. The sample carries hundreds of thousands of clones, around 90% recorded once. Sequenced material: PBMCs or T cells enriched from blood (not recorded which). The source of these receptors is a woman aged 60-70 years in a cohort exposed to, infected with or recovered from COVID-19 (not recorded which).

This sequence joins TRBV7-8 and TRBJ2-1, with D maybe TRBD2 (6 bases). V lost 4 bases to trimming and J lost 7 bases, with 14 bases between them. This CDR3 is 14 amino acids long. CDR1 is SGHVS, CDR2 FQNEAQ, per germline. The CDR3 region is CASSSAGRSNEQFF. DNA for the CDR3: TGTGCCAGCAGCTCCGCCGGGAGATCTAATGAGCAGTTCTTC.

The chain employs TRBV30 and TRBJ2-3; 10 nucleotides line up with TRBD2. The CDR3 has 17 residues. Germline CDR1 GTSNPN, CDR2 SVGIG (reference sequence). With 0 bases clipped from V and 0 bases from J, the junction kept 6 bases outside the gene matches. This chain's CDR3 is CAWSVPGLAASTDTQYF. DNA for the CDR3: TGTGCCTGGAGTGTACCTGGACTAGCGGCCAGCACAGATACGCAGTATTTT. Full variable domain (missing parts from reference TRBV30 and TRBJ2-3): SQTIHQWPATLVQPVGSPLSLECTVEGTSNPNLYWYRQAAGRGLQLLFYSVGIGQISSEVPQNLSASRPQDRQFILSSKKLLLSDSGFYLCAWSVPGLAASTDTQYFGPGTRLTVL.

V is TRBV21-1 and J is TRBJ2-2; TRBD1 is taken as the D call from the table, unchecked against the DNA. TRBV21-1 is noted as a pseudogene. CDR3 length: 16 residues. The CDR3 bases are TGTGCCAGCAGCAAAGTCAGGACAGCGAACACCGGGGAGCTGTTTTTT. The encoded protein is CASSKVRTANTGELFF.

The V and J genes are TRBV4-2 and TRBJ2-1, with 11 bases matching TRBD2. Trimming cost V 2 bases and J 6 bases; bases outside gene matches: 6. Germline lookup yields CDR1 LGHNA and CDR2 YNFKEQ. The CDR3 covers 16 residues. The CDR3, as DNA: TGTGCCAGCAGCCAAATATTCGGGACTAGCGGCAATGAGCAGTTCTTC. It translates to CASSQIFGTSGNEQFF.

This chain links TRBV10-2 with TRBJ2-5; perhaps TRBD2 as D (5 bases). The CDR3 is 11 residues long. V lost 6 bases and J lost 10, with 12 bases in between. Germline CDR1 is WSHSY and CDR2 is SAAADI. CDR3 amino acids: CASSSLGDQYF. The CDR3 DNA reads TGCGCCAGCAGCTCGTTGGGAGACCAGTACTTC.

The chain combines TRBV5-1 with TRBJ2-2, with D unclear. This CDR3 has 12 residues. The germline V gene has CDR1 SGHRS and CDR2 YFSETQ. The germline V and J ends were trimmed by 4 bases and 7 bases, with 8 bases remaining between them. The CDR3 spells CASSQDLGELFF. DNA for the CDR3: TGCGCCAGCAGCCAGGATCTCGGGGAGCTGTTTTTT.

The rearrangement joins TRBV18 to TRBJ2-3; TRBD2 aligns across 8 bases. With 6 bases clipped from V and 5 bases from J, the junction kept 13 bases outside the gene matches. The CDR3 consists of 16 residues. CDR1 is KGHSH, CDR2 LQKENI, per germline. CDR3 loop: CASSQPPAGVIDTQYF. The CDR3 DNA reads as TGTGCCAGCTCCCAACCCCCAGCGGGAGTTATAGATACGCAGTATTTT.

The chain joins TRBV28 to TRBJ1-2; 8 nucleotides line up with TRBD1. Germline CDR1 reads MDHEN; CDR2 reads SYDVKM. The CDR3 has 13 residues. After removal of 6 bases from V and 6 bases from J, the junction contained 6 bases not matched to a gene. The CDR3 spells CASRSTGVDGYTF. As DNA, the CDR3 is TGTGCCAGCAGGTCGACAGGGGTGGATGGCTACACCTTC.

The chain links TRBV11-2 to TRBJ2-1; 11 bases fit TRBD2. In germline, CDR1 is SGHAT, CDR2 FQNNGV. The junction had 5 bases not matched to a gene; V was cut back by 5 bases and J by 5 bases. CDR3 length: 15 amino acids. Written as DNA, the CDR3 is TGTGCCAGCAGCCCGACTAGCGGGGTTAACAATGAGCAGTTCTTC. Protein sequence: CASSPTSGVNNEQFF.

The rearrangement uses TRBV30 and TRBJ1-1, with D maybe TRBD1 (6 bases). CDR1 is GTSNPN, CDR2 SVGIG, per germline (reference sequence). The CDR3 length is 15 residues. Trimming took 3 bases from V and 4 from J, leaving 18 bases between them. The CDR3 loop reads CAWSEPNRVGTEAFF. In nucleotides, the CDR3 is TGTGCCTGGAGCGAACCCAACAGGGTAGGCACTGAAGCTTTCTTT.

The V call is TRBV5-1, the J call TRBJ1-2; the match to TRBD1 covers 8 bases. The CDR3 runs 14 residues. Germline V gene data show CDR1 as SGHRS and CDR2 as YFSETQ. Trimming took 5 bases from V and 2 from J; bases not matched to a gene: 5. The CDR3 region is CASRDGTGNYGYTF. CDR3 DNA: TGCGCCAGCAGGGACGGGACAGGAAACTATGGCTACACCTTC.

CDR3 DNA sequence: TGTGCCAGCACCACTTCCGGGACTTCTATGGATACGCAGTATTTT. Amino acid sequence: CASTTSGTSMDTQYF. The gene calls are TRBV28 and TRBJ2-3, with a weak D call TRBD2 (6 bases). Germline V gene sequence: CDR1 MDHEN, CDR2 SYDVKM. V dropped 7 bases and J dropped 6 bases, with 20 bases sitting between them. This CDR3 comprises 15 residues.

This clone was recorded a few times. This chain uses TRBV5-1 with TRBJ2-7; D is unclear. V lost 1 base, J lost 9 bases, and 20 bases lay in between. The CDR3 consists of 15 residues. The germline V gene has CDR1 SGHRS and CDR2 YFSETQ. The CDR3: CASSLTGGISYVQYF. In nucleotides, the CDR3 is TGCGCCAGCAGCTTGACTGGCGGCATTTCCTATGTGCAGTACTTC.

The rearrangement links TRBV6-5 to TRBJ2-7; 8 bases are shared with TRBD2. Per germline, CDR1 MNHEY and CDR2 SVGAGI. V shed 8 bases and J 2 bases; nucleotides not matched to a gene: 11. The CDR3 extends over 15 amino acids. CDR3 region: CASQITSGLTYEQYF. CDR3 sequence (DNA): TGTGCCAGCCAGATTACTAGCGGCCTAACCTACGAGCAGTACTTC.

CDR3 amino acids: CASSSPQGIHEQYF. For the CDR3, the DNA is TGTGCCAGCAGTTCCCCGCAGGGGATCCACGAGCAGTACTTC. The chain employs TRBV6-5 and TRBJ2-7, with D maybe TRBD1 (6 bases). Per the germline V gene, CDR1 is MNHEY and CDR2 is SVGAGI. The ends were cut back, 4 bases at V and 5 bases at J, with 15 bases in the middle. This CDR3 spans 14 amino acids.

The count of this clone is one. The J gene is TRBJ2-2, the V gene TRBV3-1 (or the pseudogene TRBV3-2); maybe TRBD1 (6 bases). V was shortened by 1 base and J by 7 bases, with 13 bases between the two germline ends. CDR3 length equals 15 residues. From germline, CDR1 is LGHDT and CDR2 YNNKEL (reference sequence). CDR3 bases: TGTGCCAGCAGCCAAGGCAGGGGCAATGGCGGGGAGCTGTTTTTT. The encoded protein is CASSQGRGNGGELFF.

This chain connects TRBV3-1 (or the pseudogene TRBV3-2) to TRBJ1-6; D is perhaps TRBD1 (5 bases). Trimming removed 7 bases from V and 7 bases from J, with 14 bases in between. The V gene's germline CDR1 is LGHDT and CDR2 YNNKEL (reference sequence). The CDR3 has 14 amino acids. The chain's CDR3 is CASTPGLLNSPLHF. The CDR3 DNA reads as TGTGCCAGCACCCCGGGACTCCTAAATTCACCCCTCCACTTT.

This clone came up once. This same CDR3 is encoded by further DNA sequences in the sample. V is TRBV18 and J is TRBJ2-7; 10 nucleotides match TRBD1. CDR3 length: 14 amino acids. The V and J ends lost 3 bases and 4 bases, in that order; junction bases with no gene match: 3. Germline CDR1 KGHSH, CDR2 LQKENI. This CDR3 is CASSPGTGDYEQYF. DNA for the CDR3: TGTGCCAGCTCACCCGGGACAGGGGATTACGAGCAGTACTTC.

V is TRBV6-5 and J is TRBJ1-1; 8 bases are shared with TRBD1. V shed 0 bases and J 5 bases; nucleotides not matched to a gene: 5. Germline CDR1 MNHEY, CDR2 SVGAGI. CDR3 length equals 15 residues. The CDR3 reads CASSYSYRGSTEAFF. Here the CDR3 DNA reads TGTGCCAGCAGTTACTCTTACAGGGGGTCAACTGAAGCTTTCTTT.

This clone was seen just once. The chain recombines TRBV19 with TRBJ2-5; 9 bases are a match to TRBD2. Trimming removed 5 bases from V and 5 bases from J; junction bases left unmatched: 3. The CDR3 has 13 amino acids. Looked up from germline, CDR1 is LNHDA and CDR2 is SQIVND (reference sequence). The CDR3, as DNA: TGTGCCAGTAGTGCGGGACTAGCCGAGACCCAGTACTTC. Translation: CASSAGLAETQYF.

The CDR3 DNA reads TGTGCCAGTAGGCGGGGAATGGACACTGGTAAGCATTTT. Amino acids: CASRRGMDTGKHF. V and J are TRBV19 and TRBJ1-5, with a tentative D call TRBD1 (5 bases). Germline lookup yields CDR1 LNHDA and CDR2 SQIVND (reference sequence). V lost 6 bases, J lost 14 bases, and 20 bases lay in between. This CDR3 contains 13 residues.

Comment on this clone: Different DNA sequences within this sample yield the same CDR3. The rearrangement uses TRBV7-6 and TRBJ2-5; 9 bases match TRBD2. There are 15 residues in the CDR3. The V and J ends lost 5 bases and 2 bases, in that order; junction bases with no gene match: 6. CDR1 and CDR2 from the germline V gene are SGHVS and FNYEAQ. CDR3 in amino acids: CASSRRLAAQETQYF. Here the CDR3 DNA reads TGTGCCAGCAGCCGCAGACTAGCGGCACAAGAGACCCAGTACTTC.

The chain joins TRBV28 to TRBJ1-5, with D perhaps TRBD1 (5 bases). Trimming stripped 3 bases from V and 6 bases from J, with 12 bases between. Germline V lookup: CDR1 MDHEN, CDR2 SYDVKM. CDR3 length equals 14 residues. The DNA of the CDR3 is TGTGCCAGCAGTTTGGAAGGGGAAGGTCAGCCCCAGCATTTT. Encoded protein: CASSLEGEGQPQHF.

The gene calls are TRBV28 and TRBJ2-7; 12 nucleotides match TRBD2. V lost 6 bases, J lost 6 bases, and 9 bases stayed unmatched. Germline lookup yields CDR1 MDHEN and CDR2 SYDVKM. CDR3 length: 15 amino acids. DNA of the CDR3: TGTGCCAGCAGCCCTAGCGGGGGGGCGGCGTCCGAGCAGTACTTC. It specifies CASSPSGGAASEQYF.

This chain uses TRBV18 with TRBJ1-1, with 7 bases aligning to TRBD1. The J segment lost 5 bases and the V segment lost 3 bases, leaving 3 bases of the junction unmatched. The CDR3 consists of 13 residues. Germline-derived CDR1 and CDR2 are KGHSH and LQKENI. The CDR3 DNA sequence: TGTGCCAGCTCACCCAGGGGGAATACTGAAGCTTTCTTT. Residues: CASSPRGNTEAFF. Full variable domain (rest looked up from reference TRBV18 and TRBJ1-1): NAGVMQNPRHLVRRRGQEARLRCSPMKGHSHVYWYRQLPEEGLKFMVYLQKENIIDESGMPKERFSAEFPKEGPSILRIQQVVRGDSAAYFCASSPRGNTEAFFGQGTRLTVV.

The rearrangement links TRBV5-1 to TRBJ1-4, with 10 bases identical to TRBD1. The germline gives CDR1 SGHRS, CDR2 YFSETQ. V lost 4 bases and J lost 8; bases outside the gene matches: 8. The CDR3 runs to 15 residues. The CDR3 DNA follows: TGCGCCAGCAGCCCTGGGACAGGGGTACCCGAAAAACTGTTTTTT. Protein product: CASSPGTGVPEKLFF.

This clone was observed a few times. The chain joins TRBV2 to TRBJ1-5; no definite D call. Germline-derived CDR1 and CDR2 are SNHLY and FYNNEI. V shed 6 bases and J shed 4 bases, with 10 bases lying between them. This CDR3 contains 13 residues. CDR3 DNA sequence: TGTGCCAGCAGGGAAACAGCTAATCAGCCCCAGCATTTT. It encodes CASRETANQPQHF.

The chain employs TRBV10-1 and TRBJ2-1; 11 bases are a match to TRBD2. Germline CDR1 and CDR2: WNHNN and SYGVQD (reference sequence). The CDR3 length is 15 residues. Trimming removed 6 bases from V and 4 bases from J; junction bases left unmatched: 5. CDR3 DNA sequence: TGCGCCAGCAGCCCGGGGACTAGCGGATACAATGAGCAGTTCTTC. The encoded protein is CASSPGTSGYNEQFF.